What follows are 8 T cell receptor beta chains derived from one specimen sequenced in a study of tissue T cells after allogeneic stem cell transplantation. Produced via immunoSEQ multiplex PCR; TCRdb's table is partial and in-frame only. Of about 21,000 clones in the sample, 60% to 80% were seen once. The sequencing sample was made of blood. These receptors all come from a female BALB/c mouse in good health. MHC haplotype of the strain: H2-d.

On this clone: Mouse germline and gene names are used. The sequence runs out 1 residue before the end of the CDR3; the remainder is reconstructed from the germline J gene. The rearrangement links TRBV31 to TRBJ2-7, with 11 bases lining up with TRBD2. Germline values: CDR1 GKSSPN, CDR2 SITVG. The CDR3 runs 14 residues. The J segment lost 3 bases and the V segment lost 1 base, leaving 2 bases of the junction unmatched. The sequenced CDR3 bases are TGTGCCTGGAGTCGGGACTGGGGGATCTATGAACAGTAC. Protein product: CAWSRDWGIYEQY. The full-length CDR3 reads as CAWSRDWGIYEQYF.

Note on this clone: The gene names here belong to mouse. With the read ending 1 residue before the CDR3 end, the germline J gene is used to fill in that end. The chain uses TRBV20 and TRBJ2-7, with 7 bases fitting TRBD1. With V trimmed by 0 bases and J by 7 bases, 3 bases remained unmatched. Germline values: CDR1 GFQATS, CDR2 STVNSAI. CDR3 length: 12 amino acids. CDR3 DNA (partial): TGTGGTGCTAGGGACAGGGGGAGCGAACAGTAC. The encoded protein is CGARDRGSEQY. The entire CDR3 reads CGARDRGSEQYF.

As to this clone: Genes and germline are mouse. The CDR3 loop reads CASSPGQYNSPLYF. The DNA read from the CDR3 is TGTGCCAGCAGCCCGGGACAATATAATTCGCCCCTCTAC. This chain connects TRBV19 to TRBJ1-6, with D perhaps matching TRBD1 (6 bases). The CDR3 extends 1 residue past the end of the read, so its final part is completed from the germline J gene. TRBJ1-6 is an ORF for which the function is uncertain. V was cut by 5 bases and J by 4 bases, with 10 bases left in between. This CDR3 region has 14 residues. Per the germline V gene, CDR1 is FNHDT and CDR2 is SITEND (reference sequence).

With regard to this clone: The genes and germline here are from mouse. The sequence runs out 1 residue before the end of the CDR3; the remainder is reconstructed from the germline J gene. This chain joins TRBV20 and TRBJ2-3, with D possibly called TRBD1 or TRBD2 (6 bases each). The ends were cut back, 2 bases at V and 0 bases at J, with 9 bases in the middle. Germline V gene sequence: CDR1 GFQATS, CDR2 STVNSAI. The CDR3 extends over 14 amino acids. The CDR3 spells CGARSGASAETLYF. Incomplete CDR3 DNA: TGTGGTGCTAGGTCGGGGGCTAGTGCAGAAACGCTGTAT.

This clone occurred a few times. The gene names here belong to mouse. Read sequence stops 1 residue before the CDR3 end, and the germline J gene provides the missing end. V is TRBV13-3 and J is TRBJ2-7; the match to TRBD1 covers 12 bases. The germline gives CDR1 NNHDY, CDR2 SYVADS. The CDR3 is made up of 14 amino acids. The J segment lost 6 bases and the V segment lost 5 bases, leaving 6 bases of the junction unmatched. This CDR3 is CASSLRDRGPEQYF. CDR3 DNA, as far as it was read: TGTGCCAGCAGCCTCCGGGACAGGGGGCCTGAACAGTAC.

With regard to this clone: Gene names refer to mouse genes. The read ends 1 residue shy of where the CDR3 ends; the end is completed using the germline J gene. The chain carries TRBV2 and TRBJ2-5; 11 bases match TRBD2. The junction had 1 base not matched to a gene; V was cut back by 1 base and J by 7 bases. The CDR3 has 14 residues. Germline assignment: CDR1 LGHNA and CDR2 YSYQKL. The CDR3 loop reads CASSQGTGGNTQYF. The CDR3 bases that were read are TGTGCCAGCAGCCAAGGGACTGGGGGGAACACCCAGTAC.

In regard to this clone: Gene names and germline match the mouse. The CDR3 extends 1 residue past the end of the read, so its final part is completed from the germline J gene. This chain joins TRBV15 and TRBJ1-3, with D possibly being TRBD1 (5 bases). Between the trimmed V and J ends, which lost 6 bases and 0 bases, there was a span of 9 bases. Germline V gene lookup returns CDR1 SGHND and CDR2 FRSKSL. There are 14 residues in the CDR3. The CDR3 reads CASSPDSSGNTLYF. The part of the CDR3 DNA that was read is TGTGCCAGCAGCCCCGACAGTTCTGGAAATACGCTCTAT. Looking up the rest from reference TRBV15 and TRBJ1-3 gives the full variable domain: DAGVTQTPRHEVAEKGQTIILKCEPVSGHNDLFWYRQTKIQGLELLSYFRSKSLMEDGGAFKDRFKAEMLNSSFSTLKIQPTEPKDSAVYLCASSPDSSGNTLYFGEGSRLIVV.

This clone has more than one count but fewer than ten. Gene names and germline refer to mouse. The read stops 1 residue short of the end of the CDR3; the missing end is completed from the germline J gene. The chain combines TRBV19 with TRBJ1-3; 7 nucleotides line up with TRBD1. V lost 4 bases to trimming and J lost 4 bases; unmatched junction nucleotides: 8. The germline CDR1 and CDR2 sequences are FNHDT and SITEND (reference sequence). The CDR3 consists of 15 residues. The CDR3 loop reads CASSPRRGGGNTLYF. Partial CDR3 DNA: TGTGCCAGCAGTCCCCGCAGGGGGGGAGGAAATACGCTCTAT.